This T cell receptor (beta chain) came from a study of OX40 agonist ivuxolimab in advanced cancers. Repertoires were generated with immunoSEQ multiplex PCR, while TCRdb's copy carries only in-frame clones and drops some. The sample consists of fewer than 85,000 clones, around 86% of them appearing once. Trimming left V 0 bases short and J 8 bases short, with 17 bases between. The germline CDR1 and CDR2 sequences are SGHTA and FQGTGA. This CDR3 has 16 residues. The material was CD4+ or CD8+ T cells sorted from blood, obtained in a trial of the OX40 agonist ivuxolimab. The rearrangement joins TRBV7-3 to TRBJ2-1; D could derive from TRBD1 or TRBD2 (5 bases each). The sequence came from an adult with an advanced solid tumor such as melanoma, head and neck, liver or kidney cancer. CDR3 in amino acids: CASSLTGEPRRDEQFF. For the CDR3, the DNA is TGTGCCAGCAGCTTAACAGGGGAGCCCAGGCGGGATGAGCAGTTCTTC.